A few counts support the clone carrying this T cell receptor (beta chain). As yet, its antigen is unknown. The data stem from a study of T-cell memory formation after mild COVID-19. Points from the study as a whole: SARS-CoV-2 specificity of second-wave clones peaking day 37 was unconfirmed. Several responding clones turned up in pre-infection memory, indicating that cross-reactive memory may have taken part.

Libraries for TCRalpha and TCRbeta carried sample barcodes and unique molecular identifiers via 5'RACE. TCRdb analysed the 5' RACE reads with MiXCR anew, one entry per CDR3 protein. Counted here are about 560,000 distinct CDR3 sequences, less than 25% occurring once; the ten biggest clones make up approximately 8.4%. Germline CDR1 reads ENHRY; CDR2 reads SYGVKD. The CDR3 covers 15 residues. V is TRBV10-3 and J is TRBJ2-7; 11 bases match TRBD2. The sequence came from an adult woman who had mild COVID-19 (a few samples of this study predate the infection). Cell type and time point are not known. Sample: PBMCs or a T cell subset sorted from them (not recorded which). The CDR3 loop is CEGASGRPASYEQYF. The DNA for the CDR3 is TGTGAGGGGGCTAGCGGGAGGCCAGCTTCCTACGAGCAGTACTTC.